This TCR beta chain originates from a study of blood T cell repertoires in COVID-19. The germline CDR1 and CDR2 sequences are MGHDK and SYGVNS. The CDR3 has 15 residues. The V gene end was trimmed by 5 bases and the J gene end by 7 bases; junction bases not matched to a gene: 10. Profiling relied on immunoSEQ multiplex PCR, and the TCRdb table lists in-frame clones only, not all of them. The top ten clones hold approximately 2% of a sample with 490,000 or so clones, 85% to 90% of them seen once. The TCR was taken from a woman in her thirties or forties who had recovered from COVID-19. This chain links TRBV25-1 with TRBJ2-1; 8 bases fit TRBD2. Sequences were obtained from PBMCs or T cells enriched from blood (not recorded which). The CDR3 DNA follows: TGTGCCAGCAGTTTCCTAACGGGAGGGCCGAATGAGCAGTTCTTC. Translating gives CASSFLTGGPNEQFF. Using reference TRBV25-1 and TRBJ2-1 for the parts outside the CDR3, the full variable domain is EADIYQTPRYLVIGTGKKITLECSQTMGHDKMYWYQQDPGMELHLIHYSYGVNSTEKGDLSSESTVSRIRTEHFPLTLESARPSHTSQYLCASSFLTGGPNEQFFGPGTRLTVL.